This TCR beta chain was recorded in a study of T cell responses to AZD1222 COVID-19 vaccine. General study points: It was only five to seven AZD1222 recipients who were seropositive at baseline. Donors were chiefly white British, with a greater number of females, and clonal diversity was perhaps underestimated. With two AZD1222 doses given, Spike-specific TCR breadth and depth both rose.

The data were produced by immunoSEQ multiplex PCR, yet TCRdb's version contains in-frame clones alone and is incomplete. Counted here are about 150,000 clones, more than 85% occurring once; the ten biggest clones make up approximately 1.5%. Germline loops: CDR1 MDHEN, CDR2 SYDVKM. Trimming took off 2 bases at V and 0 bases at J, with 11 bases between the two ends. CDR3 length: 16 residues. This clone was seen just once. Its antigen remains unknown. The same CDR3 arises from other DNA sequences in this sample as well. V is TRBV28 and J is TRBJ1-5, with D unclear. The source was peripheral blood, collected 28 days after the second AZD1222 dose. This TCR came from an adult who received the AZD1222 COVID-19 vaccine. The CDR3 bases are TGTGCCAGCAGTTTAAGAAGAGGCTATAGCAATCAGCCCCAGCATTTT. It yields the protein CASSLRRGYSNQPQHF.